This entry lists 19 T cell receptor beta chains sequenced from one sample in a study of T cells in Graves' hyperthyroidism and ophthalmopathy. The investigators amplified TCR beta CDR3 regions from RNA transcripts. Primed by the HTBI set, a first-round RT-PCR was run on the TCR CDR3. TCRdb re-derived calls from the multiplex PCR reads in MiXCR, one entry per CDR3 protein. The sample has some 300,000 distinct CDR3 sequences, about 14% seen once. The sample taken for sequencing was blood. These receptors were taken from a woman in her 30s with Graves' hyperthyroidism that later progressed to Graves' ophthalmopathy.

This chain joins TRBV7-3 and TRBJ2-1, with 12 bases that match TRBD2. The trim removed 4 bases at V and 7 bases at J, leaving 5 bases unmatched. Germline V gives CDR1 SGHTA, CDR2 FQGTGA. The CDR3 has 15 residues. Written as DNA, the CDR3 is TGTGCCAGCAGCTCCGTTGGACTAGCGGGAAATGAGCAGTTCTTC. Residues: CASSSVGLAGNEQFF. The entire variable domain, with the rest obtained from reference TRBV7-3 and TRBJ2-1, is as follows: GAGVSQTPSNKVTEKGKYVELRCDPISGHTALYWYRQSLGQGPEFLIYFQGTGAADDSGLPNDRFFAVRPEGSVSTLKIQRTERGDSAVYLCASSSVGLAGNEQFFGPGTRLTVL.

At least ten counts were recorded for this clonotype. J is TRBJ2-1 and V is TRBV4-2; possibly TRBD2 for D (6 bases). This CDR3 region has 14 residues. CDR1 and CDR2 (germline): LGHNA, YNFKEQ. The ends were cut back, 1 base at V and 6 bases at J, with 10 bases in the middle. CDR3 nucleotide sequence: TGTGCCAGCAGCCAAGGCGGGATGGCCAATGAGCAGTTCTTC. Its protein product is CASSQGGMANEQFF.

This clonotype was counted at least ten times. The chain couples TRBV20-1 to TRBJ2-1, with 8 bases lining up with TRBD2. This CDR3 spans 18 amino acids. V trimming: 0 bases; J trimming: 1 base; junction bases outside the gene matches: 11. Germline assignment: CDR1 DFQATT and CDR2 SNEGSKA (reference sequence). This CDR3 reads CSARDLSGSSSSYNEQFF. The CDR3 coding sequence is TGCAGTGCTAGAGATCTGAGCGGGAGTTCTTCGTCCTACAATGAGCAGTTCTTC.

The rearrangement joins TRBV18 to TRBJ1-1, with D possibly matching TRBD1 (5 bases). Germline CDR1 and CDR2: KGHSH and LQKENI. The CDR3 contains 14 residues. V gave up 3 bases and J gave up 1 base, with 9 bases separating them. The CDR3 DNA sequence: TGTGCCAGCTCACCGGACACCACGAACACTGAAGCTTTCTTT. Translating gives CASSPDTTNTEAFF.

The V gene is TRBV29-1, the J gene TRBJ2-7; D is perhaps TRBD2 (5 bases). Trimming took off 7 bases at V and 7 bases at J, with 14 bases between the two ends. The germline gives CDR1 SQVTM, CDR2 ANQGSEA. The CDR3 spans 11 residues. CDR3 bases: TGCAGCGGCGGTAGCGACGAAGAGCAGTACTTC. The encoded protein is CSGGSDEEQYF.

Many counts were recorded for this clonotype. V gene TRBV20-1 combines with J gene TRBJ2-1, with 7 bases aligning to TRBD2. Germline V gene sequence: CDR1 DFQATT, CDR2 SNEGSKA (reference sequence). CDR3 length: 10 amino acids. The ends lost 5 bases at V and 8 bases at J; junction bases unmatched: 0. The CDR3 DNA follows: TGCAGTGCTCTAGCGGATGAGCAGTTCTTC. Its protein is CSALADEQFF.

Concerning this clonotype: Since a much larger clone is just one base distant, this may be a read error. This rearrangement joins TRBV7-9 to TRBJ2-6; either TRBD1 or TRBD2 may supply D (7 bases each). V was pared by 6 bases and J by 0 bases, with 27 bases between. CDR3 length: 21 amino acids. The V gene's germline CDR1 is SEHNR and CDR2 FQNEAQ (reference sequence). The CDR3 here is CASRTGGETGPRSSGANVLTF. The CDR3 DNA sequence: TGTGCCAGCAGAACGGGGGGAGAGACAGGGCCCCGCTCCTCTGGGGCCAACGTCCTGACTTTC.

In this sample, this clonotype turned up a few times. The chain combines TRBV29-1 with TRBJ1-5, with D hard to call. Germline assignment: CDR1 SQVTM and CDR2 ANQGSEA. Trimming removed 4 bases from V and 4 bases from J, with 11 bases in between. The CDR3 has 13 amino acids. The chain's CDR3 is CSVAVEANQPQHF. The CDR3 DNA reads TGCAGCGTTGCGGTTGAGGCTAATCAGCCCCAGCATTTT. The whole variable domain, filled in from reference TRBV29-1 and TRBJ1-5, reads SAVISQKPSRDICQRGTSLTIQCQVDSQVTMMFWYRQQPGQSLTLIATANQGSEATYESGFVIDKFPISRPNLTFSTLTVSNMSPEDSSIYLCSVAVEANQPQHFGDGTRLSIL.

This clonotype was detected ten times or more. This sequence joins TRBV18 and TRBJ1-1; a possible D gene is TRBD1 (6 bases). Germline CDR1 KGHSH, CDR2 LQKENI. The CDR3 has 16 amino acids. V was cut by 3 bases and J by 5 bases, with 19 bases left in between. This CDR3 reads CASSPRTVGTGTEAFF. CDR3 sequence (DNA): TGTGCCAGCTCACCCCGGACAGTGGGAACGGGGACTGAAGCTTTCTTT.

This clonotype showed up just a few times. V and J are TRBV6-2 or TRBV6-3 and TRBJ2-6, with D possibly being TRBD2 (7 bases). V was clipped by 6 bases and J by 0 bases, with 21 bases between them. The CDR3 spans 19 residues. Germline CDR1 reads MNHEY; CDR2 reads SVGEGT. CDR3 amino acids: CASSNWPSRGASGANVLTF. In DNA form, the CDR3 reads TGTGCCAGCAGCAACTGGCCTAGCCGGGGGGCCTCTGGGGCCAACGTCCTGACTTTC.

The sample holds many counts of this clonotype. The gene calls are TRBV7-2 and TRBJ2-1, with 11 positions matching TRBD2. V lost 0 bases and J lost 10; bases outside the gene matches: 2. This CDR3 is built from 14 residues. CDR1 is SGHTA and CDR2 is FQGNSA in the germline V gene. In DNA form, the CDR3 reads TGTGCCAGCAGCTTAGCAACTAGCGGGAGAGAGCAGTTCTTC. Amino acid sequence: CASSLATSGREQFF.

At least ten counts were recorded for this clonotype. The rearrangement links TRBV6-1 to TRBJ2-7; the D is unclear. CDR3 length equals 14 residues. CDR1 is MNHNS and CDR2 is SASEGT in the germline V gene. With 7 bases removed from V and 3 bases from J, the gap between germline ends came to 16 bases. The CDR3 DNA follows: TGTGCCAGCACCCCCTCCTACTACGACTACGAGCAGTACTTC. Its protein product is CASTPSYYDYEQYF.

This clonotype has at least ten counts. This rearrangement joins TRBV28 to TRBJ1-5; 7 nucleotides line up with TRBD1. Germline CDR1 MDHEN, CDR2 SYDVKM. V gave up 1 base and J gave up 6 bases; unmatched junction bases: 6. CDR3 size: 15 residues. The CDR3 DNA reads as TGTGCCAGCAGTTTATACGTAGGGGGCGGTCAGCCCCAGCATTTT. The encoded protein is CASSLYVGGGQPQHF.

This clonotype was counted at least ten times. CDR3 sequence: CSARGKRAGELFF. Written as DNA, the CDR3 is TGCAGTGCTAGAGGGAAACGGGCCGGGGAGCTGTTTTTT. This chain connects TRBV20-1 to TRBJ2-2; D remains unclear. Germline lookup yields CDR1 DFQATT and CDR2 SNEGSKA (reference sequence). V lost 1 base to trimming and J lost 6 bases, with 9 bases between them. This CDR3 spans 13 amino acids.

This clonotype has at least ten counts. The chain combines TRBV19 with TRBJ1-5; D call uncertain. With 5 bases removed from V and 0 bases from J, the gap between germline ends came to 14 bases. Germline V gene lookup returns CDR1 LNHDA and CDR2 SQIVND (reference sequence). The CDR3 totals 16 residues. CDR3 protein: CASSVRTSYSNQPQHF. In DNA, the CDR3 is TGTGCCAGTAGTGTCCGAACTTCATATAGCAATCAGCCCCAGCATTTT.

This clonotype was seen repeatedly, ten times or more. V usage is TRBV7-8 and J usage is TRBJ1-5, with TRBD1 identical over 9 bases. CDR1 is SGHVS, CDR2 FQNEAQ, per germline. Unmatched junction bases numbered 16, after V lost 5 bases and J lost 5 bases. CDR3 size: 18 residues. CDR3 amino acids: CASSPRDRVLVRDQPQHF. In nucleotides, the CDR3 is TGTGCCAGCAGCCCCCGGGACAGGGTCCTGGTAAGGGATCAGCCCCAGCATTTT.

About this clonotype: This sequence may be a read error, since a much larger clone differs from it by one base. The V and J genes are TRBV6-1 and TRBJ2-6; the D gene could be TRBD1 or TRBD2 (5 bases each). There are 15 residues in the CDR3. Germline loops: CDR1 MNHNS, CDR2 SASEGT. CDR3 region: CTSRPGTSGANVLTF. The CDR3 DNA is TGTACCAGCAGGCCCGGGACCTCTGGGGCCAACGTCCTGACTTTC.

This clonotype showed up many times. CDR3 DNA sequence: TGTGCCAGCAGTTTTTTCCTACTAGCGGGAGAGGCCGAGCAGTACTTC. Amino acid sequence: CASSFFLLAGEAEQYF. The chain carries TRBV28 and TRBJ2-7, with 11 bases that match TRBD2. J was trimmed by 6 bases and V by 3 bases; bases with no gene match: 10. Germline V gene lookup returns CDR1 MDHEN and CDR2 SYDVKM. The length of the CDR3 is 16 residues. Full variable domain (missing parts from reference TRBV28 and TRBJ2-7): DVKVTQSSRYLVKRTGEKVFLECVQDMDHENMFWYRQDPGLGLRLIYFSYDVKMKEKGDIPEGYSVSREKKERFSLILESASTNQTSMYLCASSFFLLAGEAEQYFGPGTRLTVT.

This chain connects TRBV4-3 to TRBJ1-3; tentative D call: TRBD1 (6 bases). V was clipped by 4 bases and J by 1 base, with 17 bases between them. Germline CDR1 LGHNA, CDR2 YSLEER. The length of the CDR3 is 17 residues. The CDR3 bases are TGCGCCAGCAGCCCTATGAGGGGGGCGCTTTCTGGAAACACCATATATTTT. Translation gives CASSPMRGALSGNTIYF.